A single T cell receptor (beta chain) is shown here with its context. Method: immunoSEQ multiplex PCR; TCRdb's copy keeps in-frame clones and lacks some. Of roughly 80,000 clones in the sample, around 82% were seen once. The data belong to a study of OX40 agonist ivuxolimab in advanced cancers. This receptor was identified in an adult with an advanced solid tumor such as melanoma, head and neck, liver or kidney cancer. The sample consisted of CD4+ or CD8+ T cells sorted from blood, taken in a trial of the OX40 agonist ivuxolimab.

CDR3 sequence (DNA): TGTGCCAGCAGCTTAGGGGGGACTGTCGGGGAGCTGTTTTTT. This gives the protein CASSLGGTVGELFF. This sequence joins TRBV11-2 and TRBJ2-2, with D perhaps matching TRBD2 (6 bases). CDR3 length: 14 residues. V lost 1 base and J lost 7, with 10 bases in between. Germline lookup yields CDR1 SGHAT and CDR2 FQNNGV.